What follows are 27 T cell receptor beta chains derived from one specimen sequenced in a study of blood T cell repertoires in COVID-19. The protocol was immunoSEQ multiplex PCR, while the TCRdb copy is restricted to in-frame clones and leaves out a portion. The profile shows roughly 82,000 clones, roughly four fifths of them singletons. The sequenced material came from peripheral blood. These receptors all stem from a man aged 60-69 years with acute or convalescent COVID-19.

This rearrangement joins TRBV19 to TRBJ2-1; D not certain. Germline assignment: CDR1 LNHDA and CDR2 SQIVND (reference sequence). Between the trimmed V and J ends, which lost 0 bases and 0 bases, there was a span of 6 bases. The CDR3 runs to 15 residues. CDR3 sequence reads: CASSIDGSSYNEQFF. The CDR3, as DNA: TGTGCCAGTAGTATAGATGGCAGCTCCTACAATGAGCAGTTCTTC.

This chain joins TRBV5-4 and TRBJ2-7; perhaps TRBD2 as D (6 bases). CDR3 length equals 16 residues. CDR1 SGHNT and CDR2 YYREEE come from the germline V gene (reference sequence). Trimming left V 4 bases short and J 3 bases short, with 20 bases between. The CDR3 DNA reads as TGTGCCAGCAGCCCCCGCGGGGAGGAGAGTGTCTACGAGCAGTACTTC. Protein sequence: CASSPRGEESVYEQYF.

A remark on this clone: This CDR3 is also generated by other DNA sequences in the sample. The chain links TRBV7-9 to TRBJ1-5; 7 nucleotides match TRBD1. CDR1 SEHNR and CDR2 FQNEAQ come from the germline V gene (reference sequence). The CDR3 is 14 residues long. V was clipped by 5 bases and J by 2 bases; unmatched bases: 3. CDR3 sequence (DNA): TGTGCCAGCAGCCTTACAGGGGGCAATCAGCCCCAGCATTTT. Its translation: CASSLTGGNQPQHF.

This chain joins TRBV7-2 and TRBJ2-1, with 12 bases identical to TRBD2. J was trimmed by 7 bases and V by 5 bases; bases with no gene match: 9. Per germline, CDR1 SGHTA and CDR2 FQGNSA. The CDR3 is made up of 16 amino acids. CDR3 sequence: CASSISTSGRSNEQFF. CDR3 DNA: TGTGCCAGCAGCATCTCGACTAGCGGGAGATCTAATGAGCAGTTCTTC.

The chain links TRBV5-1 to TRBJ2-7; TRBD2 aligns across 9 bases. The junction had 5 bases not matched to a gene; V was cut back by 4 bases and J by 3 bases. Germline assignment: CDR1 SGHRS and CDR2 YFSETQ. The CDR3 spans 14 residues. The CDR3 DNA is TGCGCCAGCAGCCCGACTAGCGGAAACTACGAGCAGTACTTC. Translating it yields CASSPTSGNYEQYF.

The chain combines TRBV6-5 with TRBJ1-3; TRBD1 is a possible D gene (6 bases). Trimming removed 3 bases from V and 5 bases from J, with 11 bases in between. This CDR3 is built from 14 residues. Per germline, CDR1 MNHEY and CDR2 SVGAGI. The CDR3 bases are TGTGCCAGCAGTTATCGCGACAGGAGAAACACCATATATTTT. Protein: CASSYRDRRNTIYF.

The rearrangement uses TRBV4-3 and TRBJ2-2, with D uncertain. The germline V gene encodes CDR1 LGHNA and CDR2 YSLEER. This CDR3 comprises 15 residues. Trimming took off 5 bases at V and 1 base at J, with 11 bases between the two ends. The CDR3 sequence is CASSSRSENTGELFF. The DNA for the CDR3 is TGCGCCAGCAGCTCACGGAGCGAGAACACCGGGGAGCTGTTTTTT.

The chain has TRBV2 and TRBJ1-1, with 10 bases aligning to TRBD1. Trimming removed 7 bases from V and 7 bases from J; junction bases left unmatched: 9. Germline V gene sequence: CDR1 SNHLY, CDR2 FYNNEI. This CDR3 comprises 14 residues. This CDR3 is CASIRDRGRNEAFF. The CDR3, as DNA: TGTGCCAGCATCCGAGACAGGGGGCGTAATGAAGCTTTCTTT.

This rearrangement joins TRBV9 to TRBJ2-1; TRBD1 matches at 9 bases. The CDR3 contains 14 residues. The V segment lost 9 bases and the J segment 8 bases; nucleotides outside the gene matches: 12. Germline V CDR1 and CDR2: SGDLS, YYNGEE. The CDR3 bases are TGTGCCACCGGACCGGGACAGGGCTCCCATGAGCAGTTCTTC. It is translated as CATGPGQGSHEQFF.

The chain uses TRBV7-9 and TRBJ2-1; 9 positions agree with TRBD1. The germline V gene has CDR1 SEHNR and CDR2 FQNEAQ (reference sequence). This CDR3 is 14 amino acids long. Unmatched junction bases numbered 12, after V lost 10 bases and J lost 8 bases. The CDR3 here is CATFEQGAHHEQFF. CDR3 in DNA: TGTGCCACCTTCGAACAGGGGGCGCACCATGAGCAGTTCTTC.

The chain couples TRBV11-3 to TRBJ2-1; D possibly corresponds to TRBD1 (6 bases). Germline CDR1 SGHNT, CDR2 YENEEA. This CDR3 is 15 amino acids long. Trimming left V 5 bases short and J 6 bases short, with 17 bases between. CDR3: CASSARDTYSNEQFF. The CDR3 nucleotides read TGTGCCAGCAGCGCCCGGGACACTTATAGCAATGAGCAGTTCTTC.

The genes are TRBV5-1 and TRBJ2-1, with 8 bases fitting TRBD2. The trim removed 7 bases at V and 7 bases at J, leaving 10 bases unmatched. The CDR3 is 14 amino acids. The germline CDR1 and CDR2 sequences are SGHRS and YFSETQ. CDR3 in amino acids: CASESGSGANEQFF. CDR3 nucleotide sequence: TGCGCCAGCGAGAGCGGGAGCGGTGCGAATGAGCAGTTCTTC. Filled out from reference TRBV5-1 and TRBJ2-1, the complete variable domain reads KAGVTQTPRYLIKTRGQQVTLSCSPISGHRSVSWYQQTPGQGLQFLFEYFSETQRNKGNFPGRFSGRQFSNSRSEMNVSTLELGDSALYLCASESGSGANEQFFGPGTRLTVL.

The chain couples TRBV25-1 to TRBJ2-3, with 10 positions matching TRBD1. Trimming cost V 4 bases and J 2 bases; bases outside gene matches: 6. This CDR3 contains 16 residues. Germline assignment: CDR1 MGHDK and CDR2 SYGVNS. The CDR3, as DNA: TGTGCCAGCAGTGTAAGGGACAGGGGCACCACAGATACGCAGTATTTT. It codes for CASSVRDRGTTDTQYF.

The chain has TRBV4-2 and TRBJ2-7; 7 bases are a match to TRBD1. CDR1 is LGHNA and CDR2 is YNFKEQ in the germline V gene. V was pared by 0 bases and J by 2 bases, with 7 bases of the junction left unmatched. The CDR3 loop spans 16 amino acids. The CDR3 nucleotides are TGTGCCAGCAGCCAAGATCTGGGACAGAAGGCCTACGAGCAGTACTTC. It is translated as CASSQDLGQKAYEQYF.

The chain combines TRBV28 with TRBJ1-3; unclear D gene. The CDR3 has 15 amino acids. The germline gives CDR1 MDHEN, CDR2 SYDVKM. Trimming removed 6 bases at V and 0 bases at J, with 12 bases between. CDR3 coding DNA: TGTGCCAGCAGAACTCGGTCCGGCTCTGGAAACACCATATATTTT. As protein: CASRTRSGSGNTIYF.

The chain uses TRBV7-2 and TRBJ2-3, with 8 bases matching TRBD2. Germline V CDR1 and CDR2: SGHTA, FQGNSA. Trimming at V came to 5 bases and at J to 3 bases, leaving 13 bases not matched to a gene. This CDR3 region has 17 residues. This CDR3 reads CASSQFGGAGRTDTQYF. The CDR3 nucleotides are TGTGCCAGCAGCCAATTCGGGGGGGCCGGTAGGACAGATACGCAGTATTTT. Full variable domain (rest looked up from reference TRBV7-2 and TRBJ2-3): GAGVSQSPSNKVTEKGKDVELRCDPISGHTALYWYRQSLGQGLEFLIYFQGNSAPDKSGLPSDRFSAERTGGSVSTLTIQRTQQEDSAVYLCASSQFGGAGRTDTQYFGPGTRLTVL.

The rearrangement joins TRBV30 to TRBJ1-2; no reliable D call. The germline V and J ends were trimmed by 3 bases and 5 bases, with 7 bases remaining between them. The CDR3 consists of 11 residues. The germline CDR1 and CDR2 sequences are GTSNPN and SVGIG (reference sequence). Written as DNA, the CDR3 is TGTGCCTGGAGGGAGGAGTATGGCTACACCTTC. Its protein is CAWREEYGYTF. Filled out from reference TRBV30 and TRBJ1-2, the complete variable domain reads SQTIHQWPATLVQPVGSPLSLECTVEGTSNPNLYWYRQAAGRGLQLLFYSVGIGQISSEVPQNLSASRPQDRQFILSSKKLLLSDSGFYLCAWREEYGYTFGSGTRLTVV.

V and J are TRBV29-1 and TRBJ2-3; D possibly corresponds to TRBD2 (5 bases). Germline lookup yields CDR1 SQVTM and CDR2 ANQGSEA. Trimming shortened V by 5 bases and J by 3 bases, and 18 bases separated the two germline ends. The CDR3 is 15 amino acids. In DNA, the CDR3 is TGCAGCGTTAGAGAGGGTACCCATGCTACAGATACGCAGTATTTT. This codes for CSVREGTHATDTQYF.

This rearrangement joins TRBV7-2 to TRBJ1-2; D is possibly TRBD1 (6 bases). Deletions cut 5 bases from V and 4 bases from J, with 11 bases between. The length of the CDR3 is 13 residues. Germline assignment: CDR1 SGHTA and CDR2 FQGNSA. CDR3 in DNA: TGTGCCAGCAGCCCCCGGACAGCCTATGGCTACACCTTC. Amino acids: CASSPRTAYGYTF.

J is TRBJ1-1 and V is TRBV7-2, with no clear D. In germline, CDR1 is SGHTA, CDR2 FQGNSA. V gave up 4 bases and J gave up 0 bases, with 6 bases separating them. The CDR3 is 13 residues long. The CDR3 DNA follows: TGTGCCAGCAGCTCGAGCATGAACACTGAAGCTTTCTTT. This sequence encodes CASSSSMNTEAFF.

This clone was seen once. This chain uses TRBV28 with TRBJ1-5; D gene uncertain. Germline V CDR1 and CDR2: MDHEN, SYDVKM. V was shortened by 3 bases and J by 3 bases, with 9 bases between the two germline ends. The CDR3 is 14 residues long. CDR3 amino acids: CASSFGLSNQPQHF. The CDR3 DNA follows: TGTGCCAGCAGTTTTGGACTATCCAATCAGCCCCAGCATTTT.

The V gene is TRBV6-5, the J gene TRBJ2-2, with TRBD1 as a possible D gene (5 bases). Germline-derived CDR1 and CDR2 are MNHEY and SVGAGI. This CDR3 region has 13 residues. V shed 7 bases and J shed 1 base, with 7 bases lying between them. CDR3 sequence: CASIGQNTGELFF. CDR3 bases: TGTGCCAGCATCGGACAGAACACCGGGGAGCTGTTTTTT.

This chain uses TRBV14 with TRBJ2-1, with TRBD2 matching 8 bases. The CDR3 has 19 residues. V lost 0 bases, J lost 3 bases, and 13 bases stayed unmatched. Germline-derived CDR1 and CDR2 are SGHDN and FVKESK. In DNA, the CDR3 is TGTGCCAGCAGCCAAGATCAGATGAGGGCGGGAGGTGTCTACAATGAGCAGTTCTTC. Encoded protein: CASSQDQMRAGGVYNEQFF.

The chain combines TRBV7-3 with TRBJ2-1, with D possibly TRBD2 on 8 matching bases. The CDR3 extends over 16 amino acids. V was cut by 4 bases and J by 8 bases, with 21 bases left in between. The germline V gene encodes CDR1 SGHTA and CDR2 FQGTGA. CDR3 DNA sequence: TGTGCCAGCAGCTCCCAGGGACAGCGGGGGACGGATGAGCAGTTCTTC. The encoded protein is CASSSQGQRGTDEQFF.

J is TRBJ2-5 and V is TRBV5-1; weak D call: TRBD2 (5 bases). This CDR3 has 16 residues. The germline gives CDR1 SGHRS, CDR2 YFSETQ. V lost 0 bases and J 1 base, leaving 13 bases between the germline ends. CDR3 sequence: CASSLGGGAFQETQYF. The CDR3 DNA follows: TGCGCCAGCAGCTTGGGAGGAGGAGCGTTCCAAGAGACCCAGTACTTC.

This clone was found once. V and J are TRBV7-9 and TRBJ2-1; tentatively, D is TRBD1 (5 bases). Trimming removed 11 bases at V and 5 bases at J, with 25 bases between. Germline CDR1 and CDR2: SEHNR and FQNEAQ (reference sequence). This CDR3 spans 16 amino acids. The CDR3 DNA reads as TGTGCCTCCTCATTGTCGTGGGGCCTCCGGGACAATGAGCAGTTCTTC. Residues: CASSLSWGLRDNEQFF.

The table lists this clone with a few counts. The chain recombines TRBV29-1 with TRBJ2-1; a weak D match, TRBD2 (6 bases). The germline gives CDR1 SQVTM, CDR2 ANQGSEA. V was shortened by 8 bases and J by 5 bases, with 19 bases between the two germline ends. This CDR3 is built from 14 residues. The CDR3 is CSSSVAFFDNEQFF. The CDR3 DNA reads TGCAGCTCTAGCGTAGCCTTTTTTGACAATGAGCAGTTCTTC.